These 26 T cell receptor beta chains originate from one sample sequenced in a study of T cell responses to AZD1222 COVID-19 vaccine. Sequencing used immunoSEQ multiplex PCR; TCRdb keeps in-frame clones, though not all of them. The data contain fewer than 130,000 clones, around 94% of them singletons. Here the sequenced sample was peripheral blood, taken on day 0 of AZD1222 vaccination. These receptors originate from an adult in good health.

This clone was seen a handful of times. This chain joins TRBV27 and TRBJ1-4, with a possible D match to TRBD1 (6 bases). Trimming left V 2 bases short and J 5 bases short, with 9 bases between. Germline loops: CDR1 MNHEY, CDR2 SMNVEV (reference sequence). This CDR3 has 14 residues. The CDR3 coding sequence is TGTGCCAGCAGTTTAAGGGGGTCCAATGAAAAACTGTTTTTT. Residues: CASSLRGSNEKLFF.

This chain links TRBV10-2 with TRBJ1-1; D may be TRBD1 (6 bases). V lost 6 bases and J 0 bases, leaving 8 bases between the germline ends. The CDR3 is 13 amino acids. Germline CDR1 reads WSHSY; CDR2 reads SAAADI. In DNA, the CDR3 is TGCGCCAGCAGATGGACAGTGAACACTGAAGCTTTCTTT. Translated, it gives CASRWTVNTEAFF.

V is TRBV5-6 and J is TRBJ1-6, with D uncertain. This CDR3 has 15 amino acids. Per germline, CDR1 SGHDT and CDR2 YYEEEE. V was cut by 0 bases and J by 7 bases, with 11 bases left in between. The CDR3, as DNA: TGTGCCAGCAGCTTGGTATTAGCGCCCAATTCACCCCTCCACTTT. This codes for CASSLVLAPNSPLHF.

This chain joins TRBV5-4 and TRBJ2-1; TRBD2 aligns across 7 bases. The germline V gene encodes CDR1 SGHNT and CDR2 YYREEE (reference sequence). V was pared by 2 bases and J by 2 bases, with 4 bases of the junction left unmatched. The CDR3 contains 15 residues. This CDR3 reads CASSFPGGTYNEQFF. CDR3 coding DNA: TGTGCCAGCAGCTTTCCCGGGGGGACCTACAATGAGCAGTTCTTC. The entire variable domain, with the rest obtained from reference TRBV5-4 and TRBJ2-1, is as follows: ETGVTQSPTHLIKTRGQQVTLRCSSQSGHNTVSWYQQALGQGPQFIFQYYREEENGRGNFPPRFSGLQFPNYSSELNVNALELDDSALYLCASSFPGGTYNEQFFGPGTRLTVL.

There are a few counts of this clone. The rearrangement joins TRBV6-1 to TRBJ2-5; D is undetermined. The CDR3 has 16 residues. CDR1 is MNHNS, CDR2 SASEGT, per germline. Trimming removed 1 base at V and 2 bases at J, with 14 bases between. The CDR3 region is CASSEVGYSGQETQYF. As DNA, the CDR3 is TGTGCCAGCAGTGAAGTGGGGTATAGTGGGCAAGAGACCCAGTACTTC.

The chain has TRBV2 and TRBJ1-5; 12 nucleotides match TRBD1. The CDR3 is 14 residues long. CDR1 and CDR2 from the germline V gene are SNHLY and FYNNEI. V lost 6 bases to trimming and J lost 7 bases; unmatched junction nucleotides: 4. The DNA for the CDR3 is TGTGCCAGCAGCGGGACAGGGGGCCTCCAGCCCCAGCATTTT. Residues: CASSGTGGLQPQHF.

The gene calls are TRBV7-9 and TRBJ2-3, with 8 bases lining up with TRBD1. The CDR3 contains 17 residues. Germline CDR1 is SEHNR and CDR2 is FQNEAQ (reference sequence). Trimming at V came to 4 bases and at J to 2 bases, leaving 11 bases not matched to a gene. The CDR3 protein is CASSSRGGQGVTDTQYF. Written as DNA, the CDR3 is TGTGCCAGCAGCTCCCGAGGTGGACAGGGAGTCACAGATACGCAGTATTTT.

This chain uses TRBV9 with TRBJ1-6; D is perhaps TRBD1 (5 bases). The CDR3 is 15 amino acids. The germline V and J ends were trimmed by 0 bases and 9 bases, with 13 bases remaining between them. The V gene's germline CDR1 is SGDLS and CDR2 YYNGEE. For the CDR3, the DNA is TGTGCCAGCAGCGTAGCGTTTGGGGGGGGTTCACCCCTCCACTTT. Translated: CASSVAFGGGSPLHF. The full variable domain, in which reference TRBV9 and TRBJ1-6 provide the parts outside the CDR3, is DSGVTQTPKHLITATGQRVTLRCSPRSGDLSVYWYQQSLDQGLQFLIQYYNGEERAKGNILERFSAQQFPDLHSELNLSSLELGDSALYFCASSVAFGGGSPLHFGNGTRLTVT.

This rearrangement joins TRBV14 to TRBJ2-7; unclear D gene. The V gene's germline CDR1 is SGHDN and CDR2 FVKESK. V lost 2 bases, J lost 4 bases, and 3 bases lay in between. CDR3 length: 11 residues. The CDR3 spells CASSQRYEQYF. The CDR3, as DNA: TGTGCCAGCAGCCAAAGGTACGAGCAGTACTTC.

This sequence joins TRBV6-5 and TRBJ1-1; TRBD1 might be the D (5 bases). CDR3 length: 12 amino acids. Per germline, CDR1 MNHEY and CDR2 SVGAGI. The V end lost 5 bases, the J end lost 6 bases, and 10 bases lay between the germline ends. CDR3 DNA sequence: TGTGCCAGCAGTAATCAGGGCCCTGAAGCTTTCTTT. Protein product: CASSNQGPEAFF.

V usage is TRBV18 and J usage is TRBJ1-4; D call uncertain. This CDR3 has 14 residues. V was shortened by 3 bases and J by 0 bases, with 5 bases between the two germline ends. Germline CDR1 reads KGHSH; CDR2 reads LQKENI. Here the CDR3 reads CASSPTATNEKLFF. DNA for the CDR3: TGTGCCAGCTCACCCACTGCAACTAATGAAAAACTGTTTTTT.

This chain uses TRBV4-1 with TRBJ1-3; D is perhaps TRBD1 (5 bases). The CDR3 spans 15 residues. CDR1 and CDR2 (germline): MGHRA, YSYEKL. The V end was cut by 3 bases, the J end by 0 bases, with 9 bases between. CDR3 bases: TGCGCCAGCAGCCAGGGGCTCAGCTCTGGAAACACCATATATTTT. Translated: CASSQGLSSGNTIYF.

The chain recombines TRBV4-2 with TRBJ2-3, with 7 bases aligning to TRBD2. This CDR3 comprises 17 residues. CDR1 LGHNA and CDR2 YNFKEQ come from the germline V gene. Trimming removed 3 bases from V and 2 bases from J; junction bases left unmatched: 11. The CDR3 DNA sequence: TGTGCCAGCAGCCACCCGGGACTAAAAGGGGACACAGATACGCAGTATTTT. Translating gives CASSHPGLKGDTDTQYF.

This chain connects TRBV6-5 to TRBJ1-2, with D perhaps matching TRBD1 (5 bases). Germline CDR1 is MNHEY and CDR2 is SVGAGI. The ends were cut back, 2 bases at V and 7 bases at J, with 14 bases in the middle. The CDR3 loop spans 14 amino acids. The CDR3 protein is CASSYRGVLGGYTF. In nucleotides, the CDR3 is TGTGCCAGCAGTTACCGGGGGGTGCTGGGTGGCTACACCTTC.

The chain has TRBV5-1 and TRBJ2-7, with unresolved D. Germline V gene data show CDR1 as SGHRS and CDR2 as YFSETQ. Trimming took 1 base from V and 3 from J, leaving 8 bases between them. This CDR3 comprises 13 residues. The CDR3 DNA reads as TGCGCCAGCAGCTTGCTGGGGATCTACGAGCAGTACTTC. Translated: CASSLLGIYEQYF.

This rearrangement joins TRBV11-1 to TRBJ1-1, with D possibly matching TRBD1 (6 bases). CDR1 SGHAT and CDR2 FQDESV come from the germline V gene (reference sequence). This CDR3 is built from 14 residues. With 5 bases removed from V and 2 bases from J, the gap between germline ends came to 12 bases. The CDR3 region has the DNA TGTGCCAGCAGCCATCACAGGGCAAACACTGAAGCTTTCTTT. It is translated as CASSHHRANTEAFF. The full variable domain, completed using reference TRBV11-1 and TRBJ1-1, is EAEVAQSPRYKITEKSQAVAFWCDPISGHATLYWYRQILGQGPELLVQFQDESVVDDSQLPKDRFSAERLKGVDSTLKIQPAELGDSAMYLCASSHHRANTEAFFGQGTRLTVV.

The CDR3 spells CASPLRTDAGSYNEQFF. The CDR3 DNA reads TGTGCCAGCCCCCTCCGAACAGACGCAGGTTCCTACAATGAGCAGTTCTTC. The chain combines TRBV27 with TRBJ2-1; D not resolved. V lost 8 bases to trimming and J lost 1 base, with 21 bases between them. The CDR3 runs to 17 residues. Germline V lookup: CDR1 MNHEY, CDR2 SMNVEV (reference sequence).

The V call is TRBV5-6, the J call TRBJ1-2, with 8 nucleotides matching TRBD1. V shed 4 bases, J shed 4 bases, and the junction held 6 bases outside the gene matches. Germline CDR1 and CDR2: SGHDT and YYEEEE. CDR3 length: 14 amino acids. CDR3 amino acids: CASSLNRGSYGYTF. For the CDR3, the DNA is TGTGCCAGCAGCCTAAACAGGGGGAGCTATGGCTACACCTTC. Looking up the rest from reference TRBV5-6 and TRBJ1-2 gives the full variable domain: DAGVTQSPTHLIKTRGQQVTLRCSPKSGHDTVSWYQQALGQGPQFIFQYYEEEERQRGNFPDRFSGHQFPNYSSELNVNALLLGDSALYLCASSLNRGSYGYTFGSGTRLTVV.

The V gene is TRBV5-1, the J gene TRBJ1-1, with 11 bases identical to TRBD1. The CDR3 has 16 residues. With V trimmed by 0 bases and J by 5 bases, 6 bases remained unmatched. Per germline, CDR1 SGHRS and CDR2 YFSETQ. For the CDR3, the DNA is TGCGCCAGCAGCTTGGCCGGACAGGGGGCGAGTACTGAAGCTTTCTTT. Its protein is CASSLAGQGASTEAFF.

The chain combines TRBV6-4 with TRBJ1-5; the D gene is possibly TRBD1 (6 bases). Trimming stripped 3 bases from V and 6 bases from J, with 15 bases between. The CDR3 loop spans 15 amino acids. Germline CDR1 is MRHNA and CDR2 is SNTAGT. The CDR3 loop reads CASSERAGEGQPQHF. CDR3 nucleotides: TGTGCCAGCAGTGAACGGGCAGGGGAAGGTCAGCCCCAGCATTTT.

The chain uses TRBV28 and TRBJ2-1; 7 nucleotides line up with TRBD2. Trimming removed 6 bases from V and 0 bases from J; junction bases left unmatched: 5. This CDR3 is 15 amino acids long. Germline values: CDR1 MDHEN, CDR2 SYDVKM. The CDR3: CASSASGYSYNEQFF. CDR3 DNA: TGTGCCAGCAGCGCTAGCGGATACTCCTACAATGAGCAGTTCTTC.

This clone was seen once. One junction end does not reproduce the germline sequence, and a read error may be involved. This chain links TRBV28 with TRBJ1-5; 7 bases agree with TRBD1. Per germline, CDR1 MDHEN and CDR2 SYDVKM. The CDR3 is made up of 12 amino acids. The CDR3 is CASRGTGQPQHF. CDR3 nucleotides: TGTGCAAGCAGGGGGACCGGTCAGCCCCAGCATTTT.

This chain's CDR3 is CASSETAGGLDEQFF. Written as DNA, the CDR3 is TGTGCCAGCAGTGAAACGGCGGGAGGTCTGGATGAGCAGTTCTTC. The rearrangement links TRBV2 to TRBJ2-1; 8 bases line up with TRBD2. The germline V gene has CDR1 SNHLY and CDR2 FYNNEI. J gave up 8 bases and V 2 bases, and 8 bases lay outside the gene matches. The CDR3 length is 15 residues.

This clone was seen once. The CDR3 loop is CASRTGTQQNQPQHF. The CDR3 DNA sequence: TGTGCCAGCAGAACCGGGACGCAGCAAAATCAGCCCCAGCATTTT. The gene calls are TRBV6-5 and TRBJ1-5; TRBD1 is a possible D gene (5 bases). Between the trimmed V and J ends, which lost 6 bases and 4 bases, there was a span of 16 bases. The CDR3 is 15 amino acids. Germline V gene lookup returns CDR1 MNHEY and CDR2 SVGAGI.

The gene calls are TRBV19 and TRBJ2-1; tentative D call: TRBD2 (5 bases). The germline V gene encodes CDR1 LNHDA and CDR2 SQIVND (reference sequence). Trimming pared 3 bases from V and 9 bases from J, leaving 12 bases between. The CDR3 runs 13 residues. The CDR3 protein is CASSMDRGSEQFF. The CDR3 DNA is TGTGCCAGTAGTATGGACCGGGGAAGTGAGCAGTTCTTC.

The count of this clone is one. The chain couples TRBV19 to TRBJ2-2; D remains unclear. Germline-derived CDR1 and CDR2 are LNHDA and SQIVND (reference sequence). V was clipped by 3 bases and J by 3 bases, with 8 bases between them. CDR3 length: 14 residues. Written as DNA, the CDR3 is TGTGCCAGTAGTATTTTCTCGGACACCGGGGAGCTGTTTTTT. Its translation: CASSIFSDTGELFF. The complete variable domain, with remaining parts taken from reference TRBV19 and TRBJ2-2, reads DGGITQSPKYLFRKEGQNVTLSCEQNLNHDAMYWYRQDPGQGLRLIYYSQIVNDFQKGDIAEGYSVSREKKESFPLTVTSAQKNPTAFYLCASSIFSDTGELFFGEGSRLTVL.